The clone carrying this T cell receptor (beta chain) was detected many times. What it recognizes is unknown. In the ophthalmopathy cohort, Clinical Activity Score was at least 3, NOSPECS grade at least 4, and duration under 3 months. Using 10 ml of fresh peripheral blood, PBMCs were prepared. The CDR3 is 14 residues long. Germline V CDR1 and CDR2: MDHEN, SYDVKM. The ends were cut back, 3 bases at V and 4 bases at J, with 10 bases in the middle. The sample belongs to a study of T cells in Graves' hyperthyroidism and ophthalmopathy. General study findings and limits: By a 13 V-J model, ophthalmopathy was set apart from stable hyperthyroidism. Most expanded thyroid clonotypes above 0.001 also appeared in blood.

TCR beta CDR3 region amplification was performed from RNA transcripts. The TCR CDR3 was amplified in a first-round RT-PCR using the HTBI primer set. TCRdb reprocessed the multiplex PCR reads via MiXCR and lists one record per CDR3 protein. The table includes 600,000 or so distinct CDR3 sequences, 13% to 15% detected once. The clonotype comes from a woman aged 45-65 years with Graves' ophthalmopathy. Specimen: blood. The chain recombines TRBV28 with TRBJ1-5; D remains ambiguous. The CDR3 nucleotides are TGTGCCAGCAGTTTTGTAGGGAATAATCAGCCCCAGCATTTT. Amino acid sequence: CASSFVGNNQPQHF.